This TCR beta chain was captured by sequencing in a study of blood T cell repertoires in COVID-19. On the study more broadly: The study drew acute and convalescent COVID-19 samples from the United States, Italy and Spain. T cells, B-cell-depleted T cells, or PBMCs supplied cDNA or gDNA.

Authors' analysis steps: Estimated nucleated cell counts came from reference gene primer amplification. Clones were sequenced by immunoSEQ multiplex PCR, and TCRdb holds only the in-frame ones, with some missing. Clonal size and the V and J genes are those of that table, whereas D and trimming came from the DNA. The sample yields approximately 400,000 clones, about four fifths seen once. This clonotype was sampled from a human donor with acute or convalescent COVID-19. The donor label of this sample is uncertain. Source material: peripheral blood.

Here the CDR3 reads CASSLSLAGAGEQYF. The CDR3 bases are TGTGCCAGCAGTTTGTCATTAGCGGGGGCTGGCGAGCAGTACTTC. The V and J genes are TRBV28 and TRBJ2-7; the match to TRBD2 covers 9 bases. V lost 3 bases, J lost 6 bases, and 9 bases stayed unmatched. CDR3 size: 15 residues. Germline loops: CDR1 MDHEN, CDR2 SYDVKM.